This is a list of T cell receptor beta chains from one sample in a study of identical twins. Each CDR3 protein is one row after TCRdb ran MiXCR on the 5' RACE reads. The data show under 800,000 distinct CDR3 sequences, 20% to 25% seen once. These data were also filed under a second study, of T cells expressing NK-cell markers.

The sample taken for sequencing was PBMCs. The receptors were sampled from a woman younger than 30 in good health. The CDR3 runs from the conserved cysteine through the conserved F or W. The D gene is left open where the match is weak. Size values are once, few and many counts, or a class for expanded clones, and some rows have none.

size,V,J,D,CDR3,DNA
NA,TRBV29-1,TRBJ1-6,NA,CSVKHADGDSPLHF,TGCAGCGTCAAGCACGCGGACGGAGATTCACCCCTCCACTTT
few,TRBV7-2,TRBJ2-3,NA,CASSLSSSGGGSTQYF,TGTGCCAGCAGCTTGTCGTCGAGTGGGGGAGGCAGTACGCAGTATTTT
many,TRBV27,TRBJ2-1,TRBD1,CASSLQGVSYNEQFF,TGTGCCAGCAGTTTGCAGGGGGTTTCCTACAATGAGCAGTTCTTC
once,TRBV7-6,TRBJ2-3,NA,CASSADRPGTQYF,TGTGCCAGCAGCGCAGACAGGCCCGGTACGCAGTATTTT
few,TRBV5-1,TRBJ2-1,TRBD1,CATSKEGQGVDEQFF,TGCGCTACCAGCAAAGAGGGACAGGGGGTCGATGAGCAGTTCTTC
NA,TRBV19,TRBJ1-5,NA,CASNLGLLNQPQHF,TGTGCCAGTAACCTGGGACTCCTCAATCAGCCCCAGCATTTT
few,TRBV4-3,TRBJ2-5,NA,CASSQEGYRSETQYF,TGCGCCAGCAGCCAAGAAGGGTACCGCTCGGAGACCCAGTACTTC
NA,TRBV25-1,TRBJ2-3,NA,CASSEQGGGLMQYF,TGTGCCAGCAGTGAGCAGGGTGGGGGACTGATGCAGTATTTT
few,TRBV6-1,TRBJ2-5,NA,CASSAGGLETQYF,TGTGCCAGCAGTGCCGGGGGCTTAGAGACCCAGTACTTC
NA,TRBV6-5,TRBJ2-7,TRBD2,CASSSQGTSGRGYEQYF,TGTGCCAGCAGTTCCCAAGGGACTAGCGGGAGGGGGTACGAGCAGTACTTC
few,TRBV25-1,TRBJ1-1,TRBD1,CASTSGQSNTEAFF,TGTGCCAGCACCTCGGGACAGTCGAACACTGAAGCTTTCTTT
few,TRBV12-3/TRBV12-4,TRBJ2-7,TRBD1,CASSDRGNNYEQYF,TGTGCCAGCAGCGACAGGGGGAACAACTACGAGCAGTACTTC
NA,TRBV20-1,TRBJ2-3,TRBD2,CSAPPGGAGGKDTQYF,TGCAGTGCCCCACCCGGGGGAGCGGGAGGGAAAGATACGCAGTATTTT
NA,TRBV4-2,TRBJ1-1,NA,CASSRAVNTEAFF,TGTGCCAGCAGCCGGGCGGTGAACACTGAAGCTTTCTTT
NA,TRBV11-1,TRBJ2-3,TRBD2,CASSRGVGLAGPGDTQYF,TGTGCCAGCAGCCGAGGGGTGGGACTAGCGGGTCCTGGAGATACGCAGTATTTT
many,TRBV5-1,TRBJ2-1,NA,CASSLRGDEQFF,TGCGCCAGCAGCTTACGGGGCGATGAGCAGTTCTTC